The 17 T cell receptor beta chains in this list originate from one sample, sequenced in a study of T cell changes during pregnancy in multiple sclerosis. This table comes from immunoSEQ multiplex PCR, and its TCRdb copy is limited to in-frame clones, with some not included. The data hold around 99,000 clones, with approximately 92% observed a single time. This sample comprised peripheral blood, obtained in the first trimester of pregnancy. The source of these receptors is a female donor with multiple sclerosis, enrolled in a pregnancy study.

The chain couples TRBV14 to TRBJ2-3; 11 bases fit TRBD1. This CDR3 has 15 residues. V trimming: 2 bases; J trimming: 10 bases; junction bases outside the gene matches: 8. Germline V CDR1 and CDR2: SGHDN, FVKESK. CDR3 residues: CASSQPGTGGNPQYF. The CDR3 DNA follows: TGTGCCAGCAGCCAACCCGGGACAGGGGGTAATCCGCAGTATTTT.

CDR3 amino acids: CASSCEPGLAGGEQYF. CDR3 in DNA: TGTGCCAGCAGCTGTGAACCGGGACTAGCGGGAGGCGAGCAGTACTTC. This chain connects TRBV12-1 to TRBJ2-7; the table calls TRBD2, which could not be checked here. TRBV12-1 counts as a pseudogene. This CDR3 comprises 16 residues.

The rearrangement joins TRBV5-6 to TRBJ1-2; D call uncertain. The CDR3 contains 14 residues. CDR1 and CDR2 (germline): SGHDT, YYEEEE. Trimming stripped 0 bases from V and 4 bases from J, with 10 bases between. The CDR3, as DNA: TGTGCCAGCAGCTTGGCTAGGCGGAGCTATGGCTACACCTTC. Encoded protein: CASSLARRSYGYTF.

The genes are TRBV4-1 and TRBJ2-7, with 7 bases fitting TRBD1. Germline-derived CDR1 and CDR2 are MGHRA and YSYEKL. V dropped 3 bases and J dropped 0; count of bases not matched to a gene: 8. The CDR3 consists of 16 residues. This CDR3 reads CASSQMTGSASYEQYF. As DNA, the CDR3 is TGCGCCAGCAGCCAGATGACAGGGTCAGCCTCCTACGAGCAGTACTTC.

The chain combines TRBV27 with TRBJ2-3, with D perhaps matching TRBD1 (5 bases). The V end lost 3 bases, the J end lost 4 bases, and 17 bases lay between the germline ends. CDR3 length: 16 residues. CDR1 and CDR2 from the germline V gene are MNHEY and SMNVEV (reference sequence). Here the CDR3 reads CASSFRQPEGADTQYF. DNA for the CDR3: TGTGCCAGCAGTTTCAGACAGCCCGAAGGTGCAGATACGCAGTATTTT.

The rearrangement uses TRBV19 and TRBJ1-5; D is ambiguous. V lost 1 base and J 7 bases, leaving 14 bases between the germline ends. CDR3 size: 15 residues. Germline assignment: CDR1 LNHDA and CDR2 SQIVND (reference sequence). DNA of the CDR3: TGTGCCAGTAGTATAGTTTGGGGAGGCGAACAGCCCCAGCATTTT. This sequence encodes CASSIVWGGEQPQHF.

The chain carries TRBV7-9 and TRBJ2-7; perhaps TRBD1 as D (5 bases). The CDR3 sequence is 11 residues long. V was trimmed by 5 bases and J by 10 bases, leaving 12 bases between them. Germline V gene lookup returns CDR1 SEHNR and CDR2 FQNEAQ (reference sequence). In DNA, the CDR3 is TGTGCCAGCAGCCTTGGTAGGGGTCAGTACTTC. Encoded protein: CASSLGRGQYF.

The gene calls are TRBV5-1 and TRBJ2-1; 7 bases agree with TRBD2. Germline V gives CDR1 SGHRS, CDR2 YFSETQ. CDR3 length: 13 amino acids. Trimming took 9 bases from V and 6 from J; bases not matched to a gene: 9. The CDR3 loop reads CATKPAGINEQFF. CDR3 in DNA: TGCGCCACTAAACCAGCGGGAATCAATGAGCAGTTCTTC.

The chain employs TRBV19 and TRBJ2-5; 9 nucleotides align to TRBD1. Germline CDR1 is LNHDA and CDR2 is SQIVND (reference sequence). The CDR3 is 14 residues long. V lost 5 bases, J lost 4 bases, and 5 bases stayed unmatched. The CDR3 region has the DNA TGTGCCAGTAGTTCAACAGGGGGCGCAGAGACCCAGTACTTC. Protein product: CASSSTGGAETQYF. Filled out from reference TRBV19 and TRBJ2-5, the complete variable domain reads DGGITQSPKYLFRKEGQNVTLSCEQNLNHDAMYWYRQDPGQGLRLIYYSQIVNDFQKGDIAEGYSVSREKKESFPLTVTSAQKNPTAFYLCASSSTGGAETQYFGPGTRLLVL.

This clone is a singleton in its sample. The rearrangement uses TRBV6-6 and TRBJ1-2; 8 bases fit TRBD1. The CDR3 length is 16 residues. J was trimmed by 0 bases and V by 2 bases; bases with no gene match: 5. Germline V gene lookup returns CDR1 MNHNY and CDR2 SVGAGI (reference sequence). The DNA for the CDR3 is TGTGCCAGCAGTTACGACAGGGGACCGACTAACTATGGCTACACCTTC. This gives the protein CASSYDRGPTNYGYTF.

The chain couples TRBV5-6 to TRBJ2-4; weak D call: TRBD1 (5 bases). In germline, CDR1 is SGHDT, CDR2 YYEEEE. V was cut by 6 bases and J by 3 bases, with 16 bases left in between. There are 15 residues in the CDR3. The CDR3 bases are TGTGCCAGCACCTTCTGGGGCTGGGGCAAAAACATTCAGTACTTC. This gives the protein CASTFWGWGKNIQYF.

Only one count was recorded for this clone. The V call is TRBV29-1, the J call TRBJ1-2; D possibly corresponds to TRBD1 (5 bases). Trimming shortened V by 2 bases and J by 4 bases, and 11 bases separated the two germline ends. Per the germline V gene, CDR1 is SQVTM and CDR2 is ANQGSEA. CDR3 length: 13 amino acids. The CDR3 DNA is TGCAGCGTTGAAAGAGGCACAGGCTATGGCTACACCTTC. Translation gives CSVERGTGYGYTF.

The chain uses TRBV7-2 and TRBJ1-5; no clear D gene. Trimming pared 4 bases from V and 1 base from J, leaving 8 bases between. Germline V gene lookup returns CDR1 SGHTA and CDR2 FQGNSA. This CDR3 has 14 residues. CDR3 loop: CASSYRGSNQPQHF. The CDR3 DNA is TGTGCCAGCAGCTACCGAGGAAGCAATCAGCCCCAGCATTTT. Full variable domain (missing parts from reference TRBV7-2 and TRBJ1-5): GAGVSQSPSNKVTEKGKDVELRCDPISGHTALYWYRQSLGQGLEFLIYFQGNSAPDKSGLPSDRFSAERTGGSVSTLTIQRTQQEDSAVYLCASSYRGSNQPQHFGDGTRLSIL.

This chain uses TRBV7-9 with TRBJ1-4, with D perhaps TRBD1 (5 bases). This CDR3 contains 16 residues. The germline V gene has CDR1 SEHNR and CDR2 FQNEAQ (reference sequence). Trimming shortened V by 6 bases and J by 5 bases, and 19 bases separated the two germline ends. CDR3 sequence (DNA): TGTGCCAGCAGTCTTACATTGTCCAGGGCGAATGAAAAACTGTTTTTT. Amino acids: CASSLTLSRANEKLFF.

Comment on this clone: Other DNA sequences in this specimen translate into the identical CDR3. The chain combines TRBV9 with TRBJ2-1, with a possible D match to TRBD2 (6 bases). The CDR3 contains 15 residues. Trimming shortened V by 0 bases and J by 0 bases, and 7 bases separated the two germline ends. CDR1 is SGDLS and CDR2 is YYNGEE in the germline V gene. The CDR3 is CASSVGDSSYNEQFF. The CDR3 DNA reads as TGTGCCAGCAGCGTAGGGGACTCCTCCTACAATGAGCAGTTCTTC.

The gene calls are TRBV7-8 and TRBJ2-7; D is possibly TRBD2 (7 bases). Trimming took off 5 bases at V and 5 bases at J, with 13 bases between the two ends. Per germline, CDR1 SGHVS and CDR2 FQNEAQ. The CDR3 extends over 13 amino acids. The CDR3 loop is CASSQGGGDEQYF. The DNA for the CDR3 is TGTGCCAGCAGCCAAGGGGGGGGCGACGAGCAGTACTTC.

The chain has TRBV18 and TRBJ2-7; 7 bases match TRBD2. The germline gives CDR1 KGHSH, CDR2 LQKENI. The V and J ends lost 1 base and 3 bases, in that order; junction bases with no gene match: 6. The CDR3 is 15 amino acids. CDR3 loop: CASSPQSGAFYEQYF. The CDR3 DNA sequence: TGTGCCAGCTCACCACAGAGCGGGGCTTTCTACGAGCAGTACTTC.